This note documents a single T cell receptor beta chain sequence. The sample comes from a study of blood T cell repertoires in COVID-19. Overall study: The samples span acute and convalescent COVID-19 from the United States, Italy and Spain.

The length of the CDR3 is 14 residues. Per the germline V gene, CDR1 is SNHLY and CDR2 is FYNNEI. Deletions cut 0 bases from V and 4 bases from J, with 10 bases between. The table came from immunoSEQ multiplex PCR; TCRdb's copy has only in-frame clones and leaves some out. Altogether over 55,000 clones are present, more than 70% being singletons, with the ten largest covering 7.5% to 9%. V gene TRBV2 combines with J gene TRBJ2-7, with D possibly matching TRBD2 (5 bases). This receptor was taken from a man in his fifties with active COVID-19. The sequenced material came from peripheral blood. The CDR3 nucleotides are TGTGCCAGCAGTGAAGCTGGGCGGGTTTACGAGCAGTACTTC. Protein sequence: CASSEAGRVYEQYF.